This T cell receptor beta chain was documented in a study of T cell changes during pregnancy in multiple sclerosis. Libraries were prepared by immunoSEQ multiplex PCR; TCRdb keeps only in-frame clonotypes and omits some of them. The sample carries tens of thousands of clones, approximately 93% recorded once. CDR3 length equals 16 residues. Germline V lookup: CDR1 MNHEY, CDR2 SVGAGI. V lost 4 bases, J lost 0 bases, and 13 bases lay in between. This chain uses TRBV6-5 with TRBJ2-1; D possibly corresponds to TRBD2 (6 bases). The sequence derives from a female donor with multiple sclerosis, enrolled in a pregnancy study. The sequencing used peripheral blood, collected after pregnancy. CDR3 sequence: CASSSRRGISYNEQFF. CDR3 DNA: TGTGCCAGCAGTTCTCGTCGGGGGATCTCCTACAATGAGCAGTTCTTC.